This T cell receptor (beta chain) emerged from a study of identical twins. General study findings and limits: Modelling approaches yielded underestimates of out-of-frame TCR alpha sharing between monozygotic twins.

This CDR3 has 15 amino acids. Germline CDR1 and CDR2: SEHNR and FQNEAQ (reference sequence). V was trimmed by 1 base and J by 1 base, leaving 10 bases between them. MiXCR, run by TCRdb on the 5' RACE reads, gives a single entry per CDR3 protein. The sample has approximately 890,000 distinct CDR3 sequences, 9% to 15% seen once. This clonotype was seen a few times. Antigen unknown. This sample was shared with a second study, whose subject was yellow fever vaccine responses in identical twins.

This receptor was obtained from a woman between 18 and 29 years old in good health. V gene TRBV7-9 combines with J gene TRBJ1-1; D remains unclear. The sample was PBMCs. Here the CDR3 DNA reads TGTGCCAGCAGCTTAGGAAGGGTCGAGAACACTGAAGCTTTCTTT. As protein: CASSLGRVENTEAFF.